The clone carrying this T cell receptor beta chain was seen repeatedly, ten times or more. J was trimmed by 8 bases and V by 5 bases; bases with no gene match: 3. This CDR3 region has 13 residues. Germline V CDR1 and CDR2: LNHDA, SQIVND (reference sequence). Time point noted: newly diagnosed GD, antithyroid drugs for less than 3 months. From RNA extracted from PBMCs, the TCR library was made. This sample was included in a study of regulatory T cells in long-lasting Graves disease. CDR3-region Arm-PCR and iRepertoire HTBI primers produced the TCR beta libraries. TCRdb fed the multiplex PCR reads into MiXCR, producing one record per CDR3 protein. The table has 550,000 or so distinct CDR3 sequences, about 12% seen once. This same sample was also part of a study on T cells in Graves' hyperthyroidism and ophthalmopathy.

V usage is TRBV19 and J usage is TRBJ1-6, with 7 bases aligning to TRBD1. The receptor was isolated from a woman aged 25 to 39 with Graves disease. Sample: peripheral blood mononuclear cells (PBMCs), taken at new diagnosis, from a patient treated with antithyroid drugs. The CDR3 loop is CASSVGGDSPLHF. In DNA form, the CDR3 reads TGTGCCAGTAGTGTAGGGGGCGATTCACCCCTCCACTTT.